Included here is one TCR beta chain sequence, with context. The data were taken from a study of cytomegalovirus exposure and HLA in healthy donors. 60 Vbeta and 13 Jbeta primers were used in PCR. Produced via immunoSEQ multiplex PCR; TCRdb's table is partial and in-frame only. The repertoire holds around 140,000 clones, with approximately 82% as singletons. This CDR3 has 15 residues. From germline, CDR1 is MDHEN and CDR2 SYDVKM. V lost 5 bases and J lost 2; bases outside the gene matches: 7. The sequenced material came from PBMCs. The TCR sequence derives from a woman aged 55-69 years in good health and CMV-seropositive. The V and J genes are TRBV28 and TRBJ2-3; TRBD2 aligns across 7 bases. CDR3 in amino acids: CASSTLGDYTDTQYF. The CDR3 DNA reads TGTGCCAGCAGTACCCTGGGGGACTACACAGATACGCAGTATTTT.